Listed below are T cell receptor beta chains from one sample, sequenced in a study of T-cell memory formation after mild COVID-19. TCRdb reprocessed the 5' RACE reads via MiXCR and lists one record per CDR3 protein. The repertoire includes 350,000 to 450,000 distinct CDR3 sequences, around 20% of them detected once, and 7.5% to 9.5% sits in the top ten. Sequencing was carried out using PBMCs or a T cell subset sorted from them (not recorded which). Receptors were obtained from an adult woman who had mild COVID-19 (a few samples of this study predate the infection). Cell type and time point are not known. The CDR3 runs from the conserved cysteine through the conserved F or W. The D gene is left open where the match is weak. Not all rows give a size; the values are once, few, many and, for expanded clones, a class.

j_call v_call d_call clone_size cdr3_aa cdr3_nt
TRBJ2-1 TRBV11-3 - few CASSWRQIDNEQFF TGTGCCAGCAGCTGGCGGCAGATTGACAATGAGCAGTTCTTC
TRBJ1-1 TRBV19 - - CASSQEQGLDTEAFF TGTGCCAGTAGTCAAGAACAGGGACTGGACACTGAAGCTTTCTTT
TRBJ2-7 TRBV7-6 - few CASSLQTRGLQEQYF TGTGCCAGCAGCCTACAGACACGTGGATTGCAGGAGCAGTACTTC
TRBJ1-1 TRBV4-1 - - CASSQPARTVNTEAFF TGCGCCAGCAGCCAGCCGGCTAGGACAGTGAACACTGAAGCTTTCTTT
TRBJ2-5 TRBV18 - few CASSPLRGETQYF TGTGCCAGCTCACCACTGAGGGGAGAGACCCAGTACTTC
TRBJ2-5 TRBV20-1 - few CSLTPASVETQYF TGCAGTTTAACCCCGGCTAGCGTAGAGACCCAGTACTTC
TRBJ1-5 TRBV6-2/TRBV6-3 - few CASSYSGINQPQHF TGTGCCAGCAGTTACTCGGGGATCAATCAGCCCCAGCATTTT
TRBJ2-1 TRBV3-1 - - CASSLWNEQFF TGTGCCAGCAGCCTTTGGAATGAGCAGTTCTTC
TRBJ2-1 TRBV12-3/TRBV12-4 - - CASSPLSDQFF TGTGCCAGCAGTCCTCTTAGCGATCAGTTCTTC
TRBJ2-5 TRBV2 - - CASSEYKSGPTQYF TGTGCCAGCAGTGAATATAAATCCGGGCCGACCCAGTACTTC
TRBJ2-7 TRBV29-1 TRBD1 - CSVVWLRTGSYEQYF TGCAGCGTTGTTTGGTTAAGGACAGGTTCCTACGAGCAGTACTTC
TRBJ2-5 TRBV20-1 TRBD2 - CSARDGSSGRQETQYF TGCAGTGCTAGAGATGGAAGTAGCGGGAGACAAGAGACCCAGTACTTC
TRBJ2-3 TRBV4-1 TRBD2 - CASSQDGAGATDTQYF TGCGCCAGCAGCCAAGATGGGGCGGGAGCTACAGATACGCAGTATTTT
TRBJ2-1 TRBV6-2/TRBV6-3 - - CASSSFGVASSYNEQFF TGTGCCAGCAGTTCTTTTGGGGTAGCCAGCTCCTACAATGAGCAGTTCTTC
TRBJ1-1 TRBV5-1 - - CASSLVSRPAPNTEAFF TGCGCCAGCAGCTTGGTTAGCCGCCCTGCCCCAAACACTGAAGCTTTCTTT
TRBJ1-1 TRBV7-3 - few CASSSKGGTEAFF TGTGCCAGCAGCTCGAAAGGGGGCACTGAAGCTTTCTTT
TRBJ2-5 TRBV7-9 - - CASSFVGSVGPRGETQYF TGTGCCAGCAGCTTCGTCGGCAGCGTGGGACCGAGGGGAGAGACCCAGTACTTC
TRBJ2-3 TRBV7-3 - - CASSFRRDLADTQYF TGTGCCAGCAGCTTCAGGCGAGACTTAGCAGATACGCAGTATTTT
TRBJ2-3 TRBV2 - few CASSADGFTDTQYF TGTGCCAGCAGTGCGGACGGATTCACAGATACGCAGTATTTT
TRBJ2-1 TRBV7-9 TRBD1 - CASGRAGGYNDQFF TGTGCCAGCGGTAGGGCAGGGGGCTACAATGATCAGTTCTTC
TRBJ2-1 TRBV7-8 - - CASSPTVTGGYNEQFF TGTGCCAGCAGCCCCACAGTAACCGGGGGCTACAATGAGCAGTTCTTC
TRBJ2-2 TRBV6-5 - - CASSYSSRGRIGELFF TGTGCCAGCAGTTACTCGAGCCGGGGAAGGATCGGGGAGCTGTTTTTT
TRBJ2-1 TRBV27 - - CASSSQAGISYNEQFF TGTGCCAGCAGTTCCCAAGCGGGTATATCCTACAATGAGCAGTTCTTC
TRBJ2-7 TRBV19 TRBD2 - CASSILAGAVYEQYF TGTGCCAGTAGTATACTAGCGGGGGCCGTCTACGAGCAGTACTTC
TRBJ1-4 TRBV7-2 TRBD1 - CASSAGQGFNEKLFF TGTGCCAGCAGCGCCGGACAGGGTTTCAATGAAAAACTGTTTTTT
TRBJ2-2 TRBV24-1 - few CATSRRQAVVGELFF TGTGCCACCAGTAGGCGACAGGCAGTGGTCGGGGAGCTGTTTTTT
TRBJ2-1 TRBV5-1 TRBD2 - CASSSLGLAIFRSSYNEQFF TGCGCCAGCAGCTCCCTGGGACTAGCGATATTCCGAAGCTCCTACAATGAGCAGTTCTTC
TRBJ1-5 TRBV20-1 - - CSASIGTGPQHF TGCAGTGCTAGTATAGGGACGGGGCCCCAGCATTTT